The next 28 T cell receptor beta chains were all read from a single sample in a study of blood T cell repertoires in COVID-19. Produced via immunoSEQ multiplex PCR; TCRdb's table is partial and in-frame only. This sample carries fewer than 450,000 clones, more than 75% of them seen once, and the ten largest clones take nearly 6.5%. The sample was peripheral blood. The receptor set was obtained from a woman aged 50 to 60 with COVID-19, enrolled during active disease.

The chain recombines TRBV11-3 with TRBJ2-2; D is uncertain. This CDR3 spans 14 amino acids. Trimming cost V 5 bases and J 7 bases, with 14 bases left between them. The germline gives CDR1 SGHNT, CDR2 YENEEA. The CDR3 here is CASSVGLGHGELFF. CDR3 nucleotides: TGTGCCAGCAGCGTAGGTTTGGGCCACGGGGAGCTGTTTTTT.

The gene calls are TRBV5-8 and TRBJ1-1, with D maybe TRBD1 (5 bases). Trimming cost V 0 bases and J 3 bases, with 15 bases left between them. From germline, CDR1 is SGHTS and CDR2 YDEGEE. The CDR3 runs to 16 residues. The CDR3 reads CASSLESPGGDTEAFF. DNA for the CDR3: TGTGCCAGCAGCTTGGAGTCGCCTGGGGGGGACACTGAAGCTTTCTTT. The full variable domain, in which reference TRBV5-8 and TRBJ1-1 provide the parts outside the CDR3, is EAGVTQSPTHLIKTRGQQATLRCSPISGHTSVYWYQQALGLGLQFLLWYDEGEERNRGNFPPRFSGRQFPNYSSELNVNALELEDSALYLCASSLESPGGDTEAFFGQGTRLTVV.

The chain has TRBV9 and TRBJ1-1, with TRBD1 matching 8 bases. Germline V CDR1 and CDR2: SGDLS, YYNGEE. V trimming: 3 bases; J trimming: 5 bases; junction bases outside the gene matches: 9. The CDR3 runs to 15 residues. The CDR3 is CASSADRGRRTEAFF. In DNA, the CDR3 is TGTGCCAGCAGCGCTGACAGGGGACGTAGGACTGAAGCTTTCTTT.

J is TRBJ1-1 and V is TRBV10-1; D remains unclear. Per the germline V gene, CDR1 is WNHNN and CDR2 is SYGVQD (reference sequence). This CDR3 region has 14 residues. V shed 2 bases and J shed 4 bases, with 11 bases lying between them. CDR3 region: CASSEPPQSTEAFF. CDR3 nucleotides: TGCGCCAGCAGTGAGCCCCCCCAGTCCACTGAAGCTTTCTTT.

The CDR3 spells CASSIGGRGSNEQFF. CDR3 nucleotides: TGTGCCAGCAGCATTGGGGGCAGGGGGAGCAATGAGCAGTTCTTC. The V gene is TRBV5-8, the J gene TRBJ2-1, with 7 nucleotides matching TRBD1. The ends lost 4 bases at V and 6 bases at J; junction bases unmatched: 10. Germline loops: CDR1 SGHTS, CDR2 YDEGEE. The CDR3 spans 15 residues.

V is TRBV5-5 and J is TRBJ1-3, with D hard to call. The CDR3 is 15 residues long. The germline V gene encodes CDR1 SGHKS and CDR2 YYEKEE (reference sequence). Trimming took 2 bases from V and 3 from J, leaving 12 bases between them. The chain's CDR3 is CASSLLLTGGNTIYF. CDR3 in DNA: TGTGCCAGCAGCTTACTCCTAACGGGTGGAAACACCATATATTTT.

The chain combines TRBV18 with TRBJ2-2; 8 bases align to TRBD1. Germline V gives CDR1 KGHSH, CDR2 LQKENI. With V trimmed by 4 bases and J by 5 bases, 3 bases remained unmatched. This CDR3 has 14 amino acids. The CDR3 here is CASSRQGATGELFF. Here the CDR3 DNA reads TGTGCCAGCTCACGGCAGGGGGCGACCGGGGAGCTGTTTTTT.

The gene calls are TRBV11-2 and TRBJ2-2, with a tentative D call TRBD2 (6 bases). Germline V gene data show CDR1 as SGHAT and CDR2 as FQNNGV. The CDR3 runs 17 residues. The ends were cut back, 5 bases at V and 5 bases at J, with 21 bases in the middle. CDR3 protein: CASSHAGPAVTTGELFF. CDR3 nucleotides: TGTGCCAGCAGCCACGCGGGGCCAGCGGTAACGACCGGGGAGCTGTTTTTT.

The chain links TRBV5-6 to TRBJ1-4; D not certain. The CDR3 runs 16 residues. Trimming took off 7 bases at V and 3 bases at J, with 19 bases between the two ends. Germline assignment: CDR1 SGHDT and CDR2 YYEEEE. The CDR3 region has the DNA TGTGCCAGCTCCCCTGACACCCTGAACCCTAATGAAAAACTGTTTTTT. Translating it yields CASSPDTLNPNEKLFF.

The gene calls are TRBV5-6 and TRBJ2-5; TRBD2 might be the D (5 bases). There are 16 residues in the CDR3. The germline V gene has CDR1 SGHDT and CDR2 YYEEEE. The V gene lost 0 bases and the J gene lost 4 bases, with 16 bases spanning the gap. CDR3 amino acids: CASSLGGSGGGETQYF. The CDR3 bases are TGTGCCAGCAGCTTGGGTGGCAGCGGAGGAGGAGAGACCCAGTACTTC. The full variable domain, with the rest looked up from reference TRBV5-6 and TRBJ2-5, is DAGVTQSPTHLIKTRGQQVTLRCSPKSGHDTVSWYQQALGQGPQFIFQYYEEEERQRGNFPDRFSGHQFPNYSSELNVNALLLGDSALYLCASSLGGSGGGETQYFGPGTRLLVL.

The chain recombines TRBV12-3 or TRBV12-4 with TRBJ1-2, with no clear D. The CDR3 sequence is 13 residues long. Trimming left V 6 bases short and J 5 bases short, with 13 bases between. Here the CDR3 DNA reads TGTGCCAGCAGCTACGGACGGGGATATGGCTACACCTTC. This encodes CASSYGRGYGYTF.

The J gene is TRBJ2-2, the V gene TRBV4-2; no clear D gene. V gave up 0 bases and J gave up 1 base, with 9 bases separating them. Germline V gene data show CDR1 as LGHNA and CDR2 as YNFKEQ. CDR3 length: 16 amino acids. CDR3 residues: CASSQEGGWNTGELFF. The CDR3 DNA sequence: TGTGCCAGCAGCCAAGAAGGCGGATGGAACACCGGGGAGCTGTTTTTT.

The V gene is TRBV2, the J gene TRBJ2-3; D perhaps matches TRBD2 (6 bases). V lost 6 bases and J lost 3, with 19 bases in between. From germline, CDR1 is SNHLY and CDR2 FYNNEI. This CDR3 contains 16 residues. For the CDR3, the DNA is TGTGCCAGCAGACCACGACAGCTCGGAGGGACAGATACGCAGTATTTT. It encodes CASRPRQLGGTDTQYF. Filled out from reference TRBV2 and TRBJ2-3, the complete variable domain reads EPEVTQTPSHQVTQMGQEVILRCVPISNHLYFYWYRQILGQKVEFLVSFYNNEISEKSEIFDDQFSVERPDGSNFTLKIRSTKLEDSAMYFCASRPRQLGGTDTQYFGPGTRLTVL.

This sequence joins TRBV19 and TRBJ2-7; TRBD1 agrees at 8 bases. The CDR3 length is 14 residues. Germline CDR1 reads LNHDA; CDR2 reads SQIVND (reference sequence). J gave up 6 bases and V 6 bases, and 10 bases lay outside the gene matches. The CDR3 protein is CASRRQDRASEQYF. CDR3 bases: TGTGCCAGTAGGCGGCAGGACAGGGCCTCCGAGCAGTACTTC.

The gene calls are TRBV19 and TRBJ1-5, with 7 bases that match TRBD1. The CDR3 runs 15 residues. V lost 7 bases and J lost 0; bases outside the gene matches: 6. Germline V CDR1 and CDR2: LNHDA, SQIVND (reference sequence). This chain's CDR3 is CASTVDRVSNQPQHF. In DNA form, the CDR3 reads TGTGCCAGTACCGTTGACAGGGTTAGCAATCAGCCCCAGCATTTT.

The chain employs TRBV30 and TRBJ1-2; 10 positions agree with TRBD1. With V trimmed by 1 base and J by 2 bases, 4 bases remained unmatched. Germline V lookup: CDR1 GTSNPN, CDR2 SVGIG (reference sequence). CDR3 size: 15 residues. The CDR3 DNA is TGTGCCTGGAGTGCCCGGGACAGGGGAAACTATGGCTACACCTTC. Translating gives CAWSARDRGNYGYTF.

CDR3 sequence reads: CASSSGTEQYF. CDR3 nucleotides: TGTGCCAGCAGCTCGGGGACTGAGCAGTACTTC. The chain has TRBV7-6 and TRBJ2-7, with a possible D match to TRBD2 (6 bases). The germline V and J ends were trimmed by 4 bases and 7 bases, with 8 bases remaining between them. This CDR3 region has 11 residues. In germline, CDR1 is SGHVS, CDR2 FNYEAQ.

The chain joins TRBV12-5 to TRBJ2-7; D perhaps matches TRBD1 (6 bases). V lost 5 bases to trimming and J lost 0 bases, with 11 bases between them. This CDR3 is built from 14 residues. Per the germline V gene, CDR1 is LGHNT and CDR2 is FRNRAP. CDR3: CASGTGTPSYEQYF. Written as DNA, the CDR3 is TGTGCTAGTGGTACAGGGACACCCTCCTACGAGCAGTACTTC.

The chain is built from TRBV19 and TRBJ1-1; 8 nucleotides line up with TRBD1. This CDR3 is 15 amino acids long. Trimming at V came to 2 bases and at J to 4 bases, leaving 6 bases not matched to a gene. The V gene's germline CDR1 is LNHDA and CDR2 SQIVND (reference sequence). CDR3 sequence (DNA): TGTGCCAGTAGTATAACAGGGGGTTTAAGCACTGAAGCTTTCTTT. Amino acids: CASSITGGLSTEAFF.

The chain couples TRBV27 to TRBJ2-1, with 9 bases fitting TRBD1. Looked up from germline, CDR1 is MNHEY and CDR2 is SMNVEV (reference sequence). There are 15 residues in the CDR3. The V segment lost 2 bases and the J segment 8 bases; nucleotides outside the gene matches: 7. The CDR3 nucleotides are TGTGCCAGCAGTTTAATAGGGACAGGGTTTCATGAGCAGTTCTTC. Its protein is CASSLIGTGFHEQFF.

This rearrangement joins TRBV11-3 to TRBJ1-2, with 7 positions matching TRBD1. The CDR3 runs 16 residues. CDR1 and CDR2 (germline): SGHNT, YENEEA. With 1 base clipped from V and 3 bases from J, the junction kept 8 bases outside the gene matches. DNA for the CDR3: TGTGCCAGCAGCTTAGGAGGAGGGGGCGCCGACTATGGCTACACCTTC. This sequence encodes CASSLGGGGADYGYTF.

The chain links TRBV3-1 (or the pseudogene TRBV3-2) to TRBJ2-7; perhaps TRBD2 as D (6 bases). This CDR3 is built from 15 residues. V lost 5 bases to trimming and J lost 4 bases, with 18 bases between them. CDR1 is LGHDT and CDR2 is YNNKEL in the germline V gene (reference sequence). As DNA, the CDR3 is TGTGCCAGCAGCAAAGGGACTGCGGCCGAATACGAGCAGTACTTC. Protein product: CASSKGTAAEYEQYF.

The chain uses TRBV10-2 and TRBJ2-1; TRBD2 matches 11 bases. This CDR3 is 12 amino acids long. The germline V gene encodes CDR1 WSHSY and CDR2 SAAADI. The V segment lost 5 bases and the J segment 9 bases; nucleotides outside the gene matches: 0. This CDR3 is CASSTSGSEQFF. The CDR3 DNA sequence: TGCGCCAGCAGTACTAGCGGGAGTGAGCAGTTCTTC.

The J gene is TRBJ2-2, the V gene TRBV6-4; 8 nucleotides match TRBD2. The CDR3 consists of 14 residues. Trimming took 6 bases from V and 6 from J; bases not matched to a gene: 6. Per the germline V gene, CDR1 is MRHNA and CDR2 is SNTAGT. The CDR3 DNA reads as TGTGCCAGCAGCTCACTAGCGGCCCCCGGGGAGCTGTTTTTT. This codes for CASSSLAAPGELFF.

The rearrangement joins TRBV18 to TRBJ2-7; 8 bases match TRBD1. Trimming removed 3 bases from V and 4 bases from J; junction bases left unmatched: 5. This CDR3 has 14 amino acids. The germline CDR1 and CDR2 sequences are KGHSH and LQKENI. The CDR3 loop reads CASSPLRDRYEQYF. The CDR3 DNA reads TGTGCCAGCTCACCGCTCCGGGACAGGTACGAGCAGTACTTC.

The rearrangement links TRBV9 to TRBJ1-1; D gene ambiguous. Germline V gene lookup returns CDR1 SGDLS and CDR2 YYNGEE. The CDR3 consists of 14 residues. V was clipped by 4 bases and J by 0 bases, with 10 bases between them. The CDR3 spells CASSPHTMNTEAFF. CDR3 DNA sequence: TGTGCCAGCAGCCCACACACCATGAACACTGAAGCTTTCTTT.

This sequence joins TRBV4-1 and TRBJ2-1; 8 bases map to TRBD2. The length of the CDR3 is 16 residues. V was clipped by 0 bases and J by 0 bases; unmatched bases: 1. Germline V lookup: CDR1 MGHRA, CDR2 YSYEKL. The chain's CDR3 is CASSQDSGSSYNEQFF. The CDR3 DNA reads as TGCGCCAGCAGCCAAGACAGCGGGAGCTCCTACAATGAGCAGTTCTTC.

The gene calls are TRBV6-1 and TRBJ1-5; D not certain. Germline V lookup: CDR1 MNHNS, CDR2 SASEGT. The CDR3 covers 15 residues. Trimming left V 2 bases short and J 0 bases short, with 8 bases between. The CDR3 nucleotides read TGTGCCAGCAGTGAATACATTCTTAGCAATCAGCCCCAGCATTTT. Protein sequence: CASSEYILSNQPQHF.